Presented here are 11 T cell receptor beta chains from one specimen sequenced in a study of blood T cells in healthy people across ages. Sample-barcoded 5' priming and a J-beta primer mix drove a second PCR of roughly 6 to 12 cycles. One entry per CDR3 protein, called by TCRdb with MiXCR from the 5' RACE reads. The sample lists over 1,300,000 distinct CDR3 sequences; 59% were seen once. The sequenced sample was blood. The receptors were gathered from a man between 18 and 35 years old in good health.

This clonotype occurred once. The gene calls are TRBV14 and TRBJ1-1; 7 bases line up with TRBD1. Germline CDR1 reads SGHDN; CDR2 reads FVKESK. The CDR3 totals 18 residues. The J segment lost 8 bases and the V segment lost 4 bases, leaving 22 bases of the junction unmatched. The CDR3 DNA reads TGTGCCAGCAGCCCCCTATCCTACAGGGGCAACAGAGCGCCGGAAGCTTTCTTT. This sequence encodes CASSPLSYRGNRAPEAFF.

This chain uses TRBV29-1 with TRBJ2-2; D perhaps matches TRBD2 (5 bases). Between the trimmed V and J ends, which lost 4 bases and 6 bases, there was a span of 15 bases. The CDR3 consists of 14 residues. Germline loops: CDR1 SQVTM, CDR2 ANQGSEA. CDR3 in amino acids: CSVVGGGGPGELFF. The DNA for the CDR3 is TGCAGCGTTGTTGGAGGTGGAGGACCCGGGGAGCTGTTTTTT.

The rearrangement uses TRBV5-5 and TRBJ1-5; 7 nucleotides match TRBD1. Trimming removed 4 bases from V and 6 bases from J; junction bases left unmatched: 13. The CDR3 totals 16 residues. Germline CDR1 and CDR2: SGHKS and YYEKEE (reference sequence). The CDR3 spells CASSGQAPAGGQPQHF. CDR3 DNA: TGTGCCAGCAGCGGACAGGCTCCCGCGGGGGGTCAGCCCCAGCATTTT.

The V call is TRBV6-5, the J call TRBJ1-2, with D possibly matching TRBD1 (6 bases). V shed 7 bases and J shed 5 bases, with 20 bases lying between them. Germline V gene lookup returns CDR1 MNHEY and CDR2 SVGAGI. This CDR3 is built from 15 residues. CDR3 DNA sequence: TGTGCCAGCACTACTCAGAGGGGGGGCGCGTATGGCTACACCTTC. The encoded protein is CASTTQRGGAYGYTF.

The V and J genes are TRBV6-6 and TRBJ2-5; D gene ambiguous. Matching the DNA end better, TRBJ2-7 makes the J call doubtful. Germline V lookup: CDR1 MNHNY, CDR2 SVGAGI (reference sequence). This CDR3 has 11 amino acids. In DNA form, the CDR3 reads TGTGCCAGCAGTTACCAAGACGAGCAGTACTTC. Amino acid sequence: CASSYQDEQYF.

The CDR3 DNA follows: TGCAGCGTGGGGCCCGCTACCCCCAGCACAGATACGCAGTATTTT. Translated, it gives CSVGPATPSTDTQYF. V is TRBV29-1 and J is TRBJ2-3; D is possibly TRBD1 (5 bases). V was trimmed by 6 bases and J by 0 bases, leaving 16 bases between them. CDR1 is SQVTM, CDR2 ANQGSEA, per germline. This CDR3 is built from 15 residues.

This clonotype was seen a handful of times. The chain is built from TRBV29-1 and TRBJ2-7; 9 bases are shared with TRBD1. CDR3 length: 15 residues. Germline CDR1 and CDR2: SQVTM and ANQGSEA. The V and J ends lost 6 bases and 0 bases, in that order; junction bases with no gene match: 9. As DNA, the CDR3 is TGCAGCGTAAAAACCGGGACAGGGAACTCCTACGAGCAGTACTTC. Its protein product is CSVKTGTGNSYEQYF.

The chain employs TRBV5-1 and TRBJ1-2; unclear D gene. CDR1 is SGHRS and CDR2 is YFSETQ in the germline V gene. The CDR3 has 13 residues. Trimming shortened V by 2 bases and J by 3 bases, and 8 bases separated the two germline ends. CDR3: CASSLNSYYGYTF. CDR3 sequence (DNA): TGCGCCAGCAGCTTAAACAGCTACTATGGCTACACCTTC.

The chain recombines TRBV27 with TRBJ1-2; 10 nucleotides align to TRBD1. This CDR3 is 17 amino acids long. J lost 4 bases, V lost 3 bases, and 11 bases had no gene match. Germline V gene lookup returns CDR1 MNHEY and CDR2 SMNVEV (reference sequence). The CDR3 reads CASSFSGDRGRSYGYTF. The CDR3 DNA sequence: TGTGCCAGCAGTTTCTCAGGAGACAGGGGGCGATCCTATGGCTACACCTTC.

J is TRBJ2-5 and V is TRBV14; D gene ambiguous. The end of the DNA aligns better with TRBJ2-7, so the J call may be wrong. Germline CDR1 and CDR2: SGHDN and FVKESK. This CDR3 is built from 12 residues. The CDR3 loop reads CASSQHNFEQYF. As DNA, the CDR3 is TGTGCCAGCAGCCAACATAATTTCGAGCAGTACTTC.

The genes are TRBV7-2 and TRBJ2-7, with D possibly matching TRBD1 (6 bases). The CDR3 totals 14 residues. Trimming took 3 bases from V and 6 from J, leaving 15 bases between them. Germline CDR1 is SGHTA and CDR2 is FQGNSA. The CDR3 region is CASSFRQDQSEQYF. CDR3 in DNA: TGTGCCAGCAGCTTCAGACAGGATCAGAGCGAGCAGTACTTC.